The rows below give T cell receptor beta chains drawn from one sample of a study of T cell changes during pregnancy in multiple sclerosis. Sequencing used immunoSEQ multiplex PCR; TCRdb keeps in-frame clones, though not all of them. The data show tens of thousands of clones, over 90% seen once. Sequenced here: peripheral blood, sampled in the third trimester of pregnancy. All receptors derive from a female donor with multiple sclerosis, enrolled in a pregnancy study. Each CDR3 is given with its conserved first and last residue. The order of the fields is V gene, clone size, J gene, D gene, CDR3 DNA, CDR3 protein. A D gene is named only where the DNA matches it firmly. Size values are once, few and many counts, or a class for expanded clones, and some rows have none.

>TRBV18|.|TRBJ2-6|.
TGTGCCAGCTCAACGACTAGTTGGGGGGTCTCTGGGGCCAACGTCCTGACTTTC
CASSTTSWGVSGANVLTF
>TRBV7-9|.|TRBJ2-1|TRBD1
TGTGCCAGCAGCCAGGACAGGGCTAGGAATGAGCAGTTCTTC
CASSQDRARNEQFF
>TRBV5-1|.|TRBJ2-2|.
TGCGCCAGCAGCTTGGCCGGGAACGGGGAGCTGTTTTTT
CASSLAGNGELFF
>TRBV29-1|.|TRBJ1-4|.
TGCAGCGCCTTGGGAGGGAATGAAAAACTGTTTTTT
CSALGGNEKLFF
>TRBV2|.|TRBJ2-7|TRBD1
TGTGCCAGCAGTGATCCGGACAGGGTAAGCTACGAGCAGTACTTC
CASSDPDRVSYEQYF
>TRBV9|.|TRBJ2-7|TRBD1
TGTGCCAGCAGTGCCGGAGGGACAGGGGGCTCCTACGAGCAGTACTTC
CASSAGGTGGSYEQYF
>TRBV18|.|TRBJ2-7|TRBD2
TGTGCCAGCTCACGCGGACTAGCGAGCTACGAGCAGTACTTC
CASSRGLASYEQYF
>TRBV21-1|.|TRBJ1-5|.
TGTGCCAGCAGCAAAGCGAGATCTACAGGGGTTAATGTTTATAGCAATCAGCCCCAGCATTTT
CASSKARSTGVNVYSNQPQHF
>TRBV6-1|.|TRBJ2-3|TRBD2
TGTGCCAGCAGTGAAGCAGCGGGAGGGCCAGATACGCAGTATTTT
CASSEAAGGPDTQYF
>TRBV11-2|.|TRBJ2-1|TRBD2
TGTGCCAGCAGTCGCAGCGGGACTAGCGGGAGGGATGAGCAGTTCTTC
CASSRSGTSGRDEQFF
>TRBV18|.|TRBJ2-3|TRBD2
TGTGCCAGCTCAGAGGGAGGGGATACGCAGTATTTT
CASSEGGDTQYF
>TRBV6-5|once|TRBJ2-7|TRBD1
TGTGCCAGCAGTTACTCGGCCCCGGGACAGGTAAACGAGCAGTACTTC
CASSYSAPGQVNEQYF
>TRBV28|.|TRBJ1-2|TRBD1
TGTGCCAGCAGTGGTCCGGGACAGGGAGGAGCTGGCTACACCTTC
CASSGPGQGGAGYTF
>TRBV28|.|TRBJ2-1|TRBD2
TGTGCCAGCAGTCCTCGACTAGCGGGAGGTAATGAGCAGTTCTTC
CASSPRLAGGNEQFF
>TRBV5-4|.|TRBJ2-5|.
TGTGCCAGCAGCTTCGAAGGACAGACGCAGACCCAGTACTTC
CASSFEGQTQTQYF
>TRBV6-6|.|TRBJ2-7|.
TGTGCCAGCAGTGTAACCGGCTACGAGCAGTACTTC
CASSVTGYEQYF
>TRBV29-1|.|TRBJ2-5|.
TGCAGCGTTGCGGGAGTAAGGGAGACCCAGTACTTC
CSVAGVRETQYF
>TRBV7-2|.|TRBJ2-1|.
TGTGCCAGCAGCTTAGTGCAGGGCTCCTACAATGAGCAGTTCTTC
CASSLVQGSYNEQFF
>TRBV29-1|.|TRBJ2-7|TRBD1
TGCAGCGTGGGGGACAGGGGGGTCTACGAGCAGTACTTC
CSVGDRGVYEQYF
>TRBV30|.|TRBJ2-7|.
TGTGCCTGGAGTGTACTACGGGGGAGCTACGAGCAGTACTTC
CAWSVLRGSYEQYF
>TRBV7-2|.|TRBJ1-1|.
TGTGCCAGCAGCTCACAGGCTCCCGCGGGGACTGAAGCTTTCTTT
CASSSQAPAGTEAFF
>TRBV4-3|.|TRBJ2-4|TRBD2
TGCGCCAGCAGCCCCGGGACTAGCGGGAGGGCGGTTGAAAACATTCAGTACTTC
CASSPGTSGRAVENIQYF
>TRBV15|.|TRBJ2-7|TRBD2
TGTGCCACCAGCAGAGATCGAGCGGGGCCCCTCTACGAGCAGTACTTC
CATSRDRAGPLYEQYF
>TRBV9|.|TRBJ2-5|TRBD2
TGTGCCAGCAGCGTAGACCCTAGCGGGACCCAACAAGAGACCCAGTACTTC
CASSVDPSGTQQETQYF
>TRBV7-2|.|TRBJ1-1|.
TGTGCCAGCAGCTTAGAGTCCGGAGCTCTAGCTTTCTTT
CASSLESGALAFF
>TRBV7-3|.|TRBJ1-1|TRBD1
TGTGCCAGCAGCCCCAGGGGGGGGACAGGGGGCCTTAGGACTGAAGCTTTCTTT
CASSPRGGTGGLRTEAFF
>TRBV21-1|.|TRBJ2-7|.
TGTGCCAGCAGCTTGCGACTAGCGGGAATTTCCTACGAGCAGTACTTC
CASSLRLAGISYEQYF
>TRBV9|.|TRBJ2-2|.
TGTGCCAGCAGCGTAGGTGGGGCCATTACCGGGGAGCTGTTTTTT
CASSVGGAITGELFF
>TRBV6-6|few|TRBJ2-1|TRBD2
TGTGCCAGCAGCCCGACTAGCAGCTACAATGAGCAGTTCTTC
CASSPTSSYNEQFF
>TRBV18|few|TRBJ2-6|TRBD1
TGTGCCAGCTCAGACAGGGCCTCTGGGGCCAACGTCCTGACTTTC
CASSDRASGANVLTF
>TRBV6-1|.|TRBJ2-3|.
TGTGCCAGCAGTGAACGAGAGGAGGGTGCAGATACGCAGTATTTT
CASSEREEGADTQYF
>TRBV28|.|TRBJ2-7|TRBD2
TGTGCCAGCATCCACGGTAGCGGGAGTTTCTACGAGCAGTACTTC
CASIHGSGSFYEQYF
>TRBV5-3|.|TRBJ2-3|.
TGTGCCAGGAGGATTACTGGCACAGATACGCAGTATTTT
CARRITGTDTQYF
>TRBV27|.|TRBJ2-1|TRBD1
TGTGCCAGCAGTTCCCCGGGACAGGGTAGCGATGAGCAGTTCTTC
CASSSPGQGSDEQFF
>TRBV5-1|.|TRBJ2-5|TRBD2
TGCGCCAGCAGCTATCTAGCGGGAGGGTGGGACCAAGAGACCCAGTACTTC
CASSYLAGGWDQETQYF